This T cell receptor (beta chain) is drawn from a study of blood T cell repertoires in COVID-19. For the study at large: Whether acute or convalescent, the COVID-19 samples came from the United States, Italy and Spain. Sources were T cells, B-cell-depleted T cells, or PBMCs; the material itself was cDNA or gDNA.

Germline V lookup: CDR1 SGHDN, CDR2 FVKESK. Trimming took 0 bases from V and 6 from J; bases not matched to a gene: 2. The CDR3 length is 14 residues. Allocation to cohorts depended on clinical history reported by the participants. In the original workflow: From reference gene primer amplification, estimates of nucleated cell counts were derived. Assay used: immunoSEQ multiplex PCR; TCRdb lists only in-frame clones, some missing. The DNA gave D and trimming, while V, J and clone size come from that table. The sample records around 390,000 clones, around 87% being singletons. What was sequenced was PBMCs or T cells enriched from blood (not recorded which). The clonotype comes from a woman aged 45-60 years who had recovered from COVID-19. The gene calls are TRBV14 and TRBJ1-2, with TRBD1 matching over 9 bases. CDR3 amino acids: CASSQEGTGNGYTF. DNA of the CDR3: TGTGCCAGCAGCCAAGAAGGGACAGGGAATGGCTACACCTTC.